The clone carrying this T cell receptor beta chain was seen at least ten times. Regarding time point: longitudinal time-point 2. The data are from a study of neurological immune-mediated disorders. The cDNA was synthesized by 5'RACE incorporating 10-nucleotide random UMIs. From 15-18 subjects, each sequencing run yielded over 180 million TCR-beta sequences. TCRdb passed the 5' RACE reads through MiXCR, listing each CDR3 protein once. The sample lists approximately 31,000 distinct CDR3 sequences, about 13% seen once, with about 2.5% in the top ten. The germline V gene has CDR1 SGDLS and CDR2 YYNGEE. The ends were cut back, 4 bases at V and 0 bases at J, with 13 bases in the middle. The CDR3 covers 15 residues.

V usage is TRBV9 and J usage is TRBJ2-5, with D possibly matching TRBD2 (5 bases). Sequenced: PBMCs. This TCR was recovered from a woman in her 40s in good health. CDR3 in DNA: TGTGCCAGCAGCACGGGATCCGGGTACCAAGAGACCCAGTACTTC. Its protein is CASSTGSGYQETQYF.